This TCR beta chain was sequenced for a study of shared clonotypes between healthy human individuals. Regarding the study as a whole: The diversity represented, both genetic and in exposure history, was limited by few donors.

The ends were cut back, 2 bases at V and 4 bases at J, with 8 bases in the middle. The CDR3 consists of 13 residues. Germline V gene data show CDR1 as MNHEY and CDR2 as SVGAGI. A remark on this clone: Antigen specificity is unknown.

As handled by the study authors: ImmunoSEQ gave junction-only sequences without quality scores, so filtering differed. Only in-frame clones appear in the TCRdb table, and some are missing; sequencing was by immunoSEQ multiplex PCR. V, J and clone size were drawn from that table, and D and trimming were deduced from the DNA. The data hold roughly 380,000 clones, with 96% observed a single time. This TCR was sampled from a man aged 30-40 years in good health. The specimen was memory CD8+ T cells sorted from blood. Specified subset: CD45RO+ cells pooled with CCR7-negative TemRA cells. The chain employs TRBV6-5 and TRBJ1-1; D call uncertain. The CDR3 loop reads CASSYGRVTEAFF. The CDR3 nucleotides are TGTGCCAGCAGTTACGGTCGGGTCACTGAAGCTTTCTTT.